Presented here are 30 T cell receptor beta chains from one specimen sequenced in a study of cytomegalovirus exposure and HLA in healthy donors. The study ran its PCR with 60 Vbeta and 13 Jbeta primers. Sequenced by immunoSEQ multiplex PCR; TCRdb stores in-frame clones only, minus some. There are fewer than 85,000 clones in the sample, with roughly 5.2% held by the top ten. The sequencing input was PBMCs. All receptors derive from a woman aged 35 to 49 in good health and CMV-seropositive.

The chain couples TRBV6-5 to TRBJ2-7; 8 bases agree with TRBD2. The CDR3 loop spans 15 amino acids. CDR1 is MNHEY, CDR2 SVGAGI, per germline. Trimming took 5 bases from V and 2 from J; bases not matched to a gene: 8. Here the CDR3 reads CASSRETGGPYEQYF. CDR3 DNA: TGTGCCAGCAGTAGGGAGACGGGAGGGCCCTACGAGCAGTACTTC.

This rearrangement joins TRBV5-1 to TRBJ1-2; D might be TRBD1 (6 bases). The CDR3 totals 12 residues. Germline V gene lookup returns CDR1 SGHRS and CDR2 YFSETQ. Trimming removed 0 bases from V and 14 bases from J, with 14 bases in between. The CDR3 bases are TGCGCCAGCAGCTTGGGGGCAGGGGCCTCAACCTTC. Protein product: CASSLGAGASTF.

CDR3 amino acids: CASSLAGLGNEQFF. Here the CDR3 DNA reads TGTGCCAGCAGCTTAGCGGGACTAGGCAATGAGCAGTTCTTC. This rearrangement joins TRBV7-3 to TRBJ2-1; TRBD2 matches 8 bases. V shed 2 bases and J 6 bases; nucleotides not matched to a gene: 3. Germline loops: CDR1 SGHTA, CDR2 FQGTGA. This CDR3 spans 14 amino acids.

V usage is TRBV4-2 and J usage is TRBJ2-1; 10 bases line up with TRBD2. CDR1 LGHNA and CDR2 YNFKEQ come from the germline V gene. CDR3 size: 16 residues. V was clipped by 1 base and J by 6 bases; unmatched bases: 6. CDR3 DNA sequence: TGTGCCAGCAGCCAAGTAACAGCGGGAGGGCCCAATGAGCAGTTCTTC. It encodes CASSQVTAGGPNEQFF.

The V and J genes are TRBV4-2 and TRBJ2-1; weak D call: TRBD2 (6 bases). This CDR3 region has 14 residues. Per germline, CDR1 LGHNA and CDR2 YNFKEQ. The ends were cut back, 1 base at V and 9 bases at J, with 13 bases in the middle. The CDR3 nucleotides read TGTGCCAGCAGCCAAGTCTTCTGGGGAGGTGAGCAGTTCTTC. Translation gives CASSQVFWGGEQFF.

This chain connects TRBV7-3 to TRBJ2-1; D is unclear. The ends were cut back, 5 bases at V and 2 bases at J, with 16 bases in the middle. Germline CDR1 reads SGHTA; CDR2 reads FQGTGA. This CDR3 region has 16 residues. The DNA of the CDR3 is TGTGCCAGCAGCAAGGTCGGAGTCGTCGCCTACAATGAGCAGTTCTTC. Protein product: CASSKVGVVAYNEQFF.

The chain recombines TRBV30 with TRBJ1-2; 12 bases agree with TRBD1. V lost 3 bases and J lost 7; bases outside the gene matches: 9. From germline, CDR1 is GTSNPN and CDR2 SVGIG (reference sequence). The CDR3 length is 15 residues. The CDR3 reads CAWRLRDRGPIGYTF. The CDR3 bases are TGTGCCTGGAGGCTTAGGGACAGGGGGCCGATTGGCTACACCTTC.

Notes on this clone: The junction departs from the called germline gene at one end, perhaps through a read error. The rearrangement links TRBV7-7 to TRBJ2-1, with 7 positions matching TRBD1. Germline lookup yields CDR1 SSHAT and CDR2 FNYEAQ (reference sequence). This CDR3 has 14 residues. This CDR3 is CASSLGGQAAEQFF. The CDR3 DNA reads as TGTGCTAGCAGCTTAGGTGGACAGGCCGCCGAGCAGTTCTTC. Full variable domain (missing parts from reference TRBV7-7 and TRBJ2-1): GAGVSQSPRYKVTKRGQDVTLRCDPISSHATLYWYQQALGQGPEFLTYFNYEAQPDKSGLPSDRFSAERPEGSISTLTIQRTEQRDSAMYRCASSLGGQAAEQFFGPGTRLTVL.

This chain links TRBV27 with TRBJ2-3, with 12 bases lining up with TRBD2. The V gene's germline CDR1 is MNHEY and CDR2 SMNVEV (reference sequence). Losses at the gene ends were 3 bases for V and 8 bases for J; bases not matched to a gene: 6. CDR3 size: 15 residues. The CDR3 region has the DNA TGTGCCAGCAGTTTTCTAGCGGGAGGGCCCGGTACGCAGTATTTT. Protein sequence: CASSFLAGGPGTQYF.

The V call is TRBV30, the J call TRBJ2-2; perhaps TRBD2 as D (5 bases). Trimming took off 4 bases at V and 0 bases at J, with 9 bases between the two ends. Germline CDR1 and CDR2: GTSNPN and SVGIG (reference sequence). The CDR3 is 14 amino acids. The CDR3 DNA follows: TGTGCCTGGAATCGGGATGCGAACACCGGGGAGCTGTTTTTT. As protein: CAWNRDANTGELFF.

The chain has TRBV7-8 and TRBJ2-6, with 9 bases matching TRBD1. Germline CDR1 reads SGHVS; CDR2 reads FQNEAQ. V shed 5 bases, J shed 2 bases, and the junction held 10 bases outside the gene matches. The CDR3 loop spans 18 amino acids. In DNA form, the CDR3 reads TGTGCCAGCAGCAAGAGGACAGGGGAATTGGCTGGGGCCAACGTCCTGACTTTC. Protein: CASSKRTGELAGANVLTF.

This chain links TRBV9 with TRBJ1-2; TRBD1 matches at 11 bases. Losses at the gene ends were 3 bases for V and 4 bases for J; bases not matched to a gene: 14. Germline assignment: CDR1 SGDLS and CDR2 YYNGEE. The CDR3 sequence is 18 residues long. CDR3 coding DNA: TGTGCCAGCAGCGCCGTAATCGCCGGGACAGGGGGGGGCTATGGCTACACCTTC. It translates to CASSAVIAGTGGGYGYTF.

The chain combines TRBV6-5 with TRBJ2-4; 9 positions match TRBD1. Trimming removed 6 bases from V and 8 bases from J; junction bases left unmatched: 11. Germline V CDR1 and CDR2: MNHEY, SVGAGI. CDR3 length equals 15 residues. The CDR3 coding sequence is TGTGCCAGCAGGACCACAGGGGGCGAGGGGGACATTCAGTACTTC. Its protein product is CASRTTGGEGDIQYF.

The chain uses TRBV10-3 and TRBJ2-5, with TRBD2 as a possible D gene (5 bases). Germline-derived CDR1 and CDR2 are ENHRY and SYGVKD. This CDR3 has 14 residues. The V and J ends lost 4 bases and 1 base respectively, with 10 bases between them. The CDR3 is CAISGGSGQETQYF. The CDR3 DNA follows: TGTGCCATCAGTGGCGGGTCCGGCCAAGAGACCCAGTACTTC.

The genes are TRBV18 and TRBJ2-5, with D tentatively TRBD1 (6 bases). The better agreement between TRBJ2-7 and the DNA end casts doubt on the J call. From germline, CDR1 is KGHSH and CDR2 LQKENI. CDR3 length equals 17 residues. CDR3 region: CASSRSALRTVSYEQYF. CDR3 nucleotides: TGTGCCAGCTCACGAAGCGCTTTGAGGACAGTCTCCTACGAGCAGTACTTC.

This chain connects TRBV19 to TRBJ1-2; D remains ambiguous. Trimming pared 1 base from V and 3 bases from J, leaving 12 bases between. From germline, CDR1 is LNHDA and CDR2 SQIVND (reference sequence). The CDR3 runs to 15 residues. This chain's CDR3 is CASSIGPQVDYGYTF. The CDR3 nucleotides read TGTGCCAGTAGTATAGGGCCCCAGGTTGACTATGGCTACACCTTC.

The chain has TRBV28 and TRBJ1-2, with 7 bases matching TRBD1. Trimming removed 10 bases from V and 5 bases from J; junction bases left unmatched: 10. This CDR3 comprises 13 residues. Germline CDR1 and CDR2: MDHEN and SYDVKM. The CDR3 region is CAIATGSRYGYTF. The CDR3 coding sequence is TGTGCCATCGCGACAGGGTCGAGGTATGGCTACACCTTC.

The gene calls are TRBV6-4 and TRBJ2-3, with 11 bases lining up with TRBD2. Trimming at V came to 4 bases and at J to 4 bases, leaving 4 bases not matched to a gene. In germline, CDR1 is MRHNA, CDR2 SNTAGT. CDR3 size: 15 residues. The CDR3 DNA follows: TGTGCCAGCAGTGGCACTAGCGGGGGAGCAGATACGCAGTATTTT. Translation: CASSGTSGGADTQYF.

The chain links TRBV19 to TRBJ2-1, with 16 bases fitting TRBD2. The ends lost 5 bases at V and 12 bases at J; junction bases unmatched: 7. The CDR3 spans 15 residues. The germline gives CDR1 LNHDA, CDR2 SQIVND (reference sequence). CDR3 in DNA: TGTGCCAGTAGTCCGGGACTAGCGGGAGGGCCAGGGCAGTTCTTC. As protein: CASSPGLAGGPGQFF.

This chain connects TRBV28 to TRBJ1-1, with 7 positions matching TRBD1. The CDR3 sequence is 17 residues long. The germline V gene has CDR1 MDHEN and CDR2 SYDVKM. The V gene end was trimmed by 10 bases and the J gene end by 0 bases; junction bases not matched to a gene: 17. CDR3 region: CATGDSGLALMNTEAFF. As DNA, the CDR3 is TGTGCCACCGGGGACAGCGGGCTAGCCTTAATGAACACTGAAGCTTTCTTT. The full variable domain, completed using reference TRBV28 and TRBJ1-1, is DVKVTQSSRYLVKRTGEKVFLECVQDMDHENMFWYRQDPGLGLRLIYFSYDVKMKEKGDIPEGYSVSREKKERFSLILESASTNQTSMYLCATGDSGLALMNTEAFFGQGTRLTVV.

This chain connects TRBV5-1 to TRBJ1-2; 7 positions match TRBD1. The V gene end was trimmed by 1 base and the J gene end by 5 bases; junction bases not matched to a gene: 2. CDR3 length: 13 residues. The germline CDR1 and CDR2 sequences are SGHRS and YFSETQ. Here the CDR3 reads CASSLQGVYGYTF. For the CDR3, the DNA is TGCGCCAGCAGCTTGCAGGGGGTATATGGCTACACCTTC. The full variable domain, rest sourced from reference TRBV5-1 and TRBJ1-2, is KAGVTQTPRYLIKTRGQQVTLSCSPISGHRSVSWYQQTPGQGLQFLFEYFSETQRNKGNFPGRFSGRQFSNSRSEMNVSTLELGDSALYLCASSLQGVYGYTFGSGTRLTVV.

V is TRBV9 and J is TRBJ2-5; D is undetermined. Per germline, CDR1 SGDLS and CDR2 YYNGEE. This CDR3 has 14 amino acids. Trimming removed 0 bases from V and 3 bases from J, with 9 bases in between. This chain's CDR3 is CASSVGSREETQYF. The CDR3 bases are TGTGCCAGCAGCGTAGGAAGCCGGGAAGAGACCCAGTACTTC.

The genes are TRBV5-5 and TRBJ2-3; tentatively, D is TRBD1 (5 bases). V lost 4 bases and J lost 2, with 17 bases in between. This CDR3 has 16 residues. Germline V gives CDR1 SGHKS, CDR2 YYEKEE (reference sequence). CDR3 coding DNA: TGTGCCAGCAGCCAAAAAACTACAGGATTCACAGATACGCAGTATTTT. This gives the protein CASSQKTTGFTDTQYF. Drawing the rest from reference TRBV5-5 and TRBJ2-3, the complete variable domain is DAGVTQSPTHLIKTRGQQVTLRCSPISGHKSVSWYQQVLGQGPQFIFQYYEKEERGRGNFPDRFSARQFPNYSSELNVNALLLGDSALYLCASSQKTTGFTDTQYFGPGTRLTVL.

This chain links TRBV18 with TRBJ1-5; D is unclear. V dropped 5 bases and J dropped 5 bases, with 10 bases sitting between them. The CDR3 runs to 13 residues. The germline CDR1 and CDR2 sequences are KGHSH and LQKENI. Here the CDR3 reads CASSKESDQPQHF. CDR3 bases: TGTGCCAGCTCAAAGGAGTCGGATCAGCCCCAGCATTTT.

The chain employs TRBV4-1 and TRBJ2-5; 8 bases fit TRBD2. In germline, CDR1 is MGHRA, CDR2 YSYEKL. The CDR3 totals 17 residues. V gave up 4 bases and J gave up 3 bases; unmatched junction bases: 13. For the CDR3, the DNA is TGCGCCAGCAGCCCACAGCGGGGGCTGGGAAGGAAAGAGACCCAGTACTTC. This encodes CASSPQRGLGRKETQYF.

This chain connects TRBV4-3 to TRBJ1-2, with 7 bases that match TRBD1. Germline V gene sequence: CDR1 LGHNA, CDR2 YSLEER. With 4 bases clipped from V and 4 bases from J, the junction kept 9 bases outside the gene matches. The CDR3 totals 15 residues. CDR3 in amino acids: CASSPPDRPGYGYTF. In DNA form, the CDR3 reads TGCGCCAGCAGCCCTCCGGACAGGCCGGGCTATGGCTACACCTTC.

The V call is TRBV19, the J call TRBJ1-1; 8 nucleotides align to TRBD1. The V and J ends lost 4 bases and 4 bases, in that order; junction bases with no gene match: 2. CDR1 is LNHDA, CDR2 SQIVND, per germline (reference sequence). The CDR3 covers 13 residues. The CDR3 DNA reads TGTGCCAGTAGTACGGACAGGGTCACTGAAGCTTTCTTT. This codes for CASSTDRVTEAFF.

This sequence joins TRBV19 and TRBJ1-1, with a possible D match to TRBD1 (5 bases). V lost 5 bases, J lost 1 base, and 8 bases lay in between. Germline CDR1 and CDR2: LNHDA and SQIVND (reference sequence). The CDR3 has 13 amino acids. This chain's CDR3 is CASSLGQNTEAFF. CDR3 nucleotide sequence: TGTGCCAGTAGTCTGGGGCAGAACACTGAAGCTTTCTTT.

The CDR3 region is CASRRTTWDNGEKLFF. The CDR3 DNA reads as TGCGCCAGCAGACGAACCACCTGGGACAACGGGGAAAAACTGTTTTTT. V gene TRBV4-1 combines with J gene TRBJ1-4, with D possibly being TRBD1 (6 bases). The germline V gene encodes CDR1 MGHRA and CDR2 YSYEKL. V lost 6 bases to trimming and J lost 8 bases, with 22 bases between them. The CDR3 runs 16 residues.

This sequence joins TRBV7-8 and TRBJ2-2; D remains unclear. This CDR3 is built from 16 residues. V lost 5 bases to trimming and J lost 2 bases, with 15 bases between them. Per germline, CDR1 SGHVS and CDR2 FQNEAQ. The CDR3 loop is CASSIRRLENTGELFF. The CDR3 nucleotides read TGTGCCAGCAGCATTAGACGTCTAGAAAACACCGGGGAGCTGTTTTTT.